This section outlines one TCR beta chain sequence together with its context. The germline V gene has CDR1 LNHDA and CDR2 SQIVND (reference sequence). Losses at the gene ends were 4 bases for V and 4 bases for J; bases not matched to a gene: 4. The CDR3 consists of 14 residues. These data originate in a study of blood T cell repertoires in COVID-19. Method: immunoSEQ multiplex PCR; TCRdb's copy keeps in-frame clones and lacks some. The table includes 200,000 to 250,000 clones, under 85% detected once. Recovered Cohort 3 donors showed two negative PCRs, clearance, or symptom resolution. V and J are TRBV19 and TRBJ2-5, with TRBD1 matching 9 bases. The clonotype comes from a man aged 55 to 69 who had recovered from COVID-19. The specimen sequenced was PBMCs or T cells enriched from blood (not recorded which). CDR3 coding DNA: TGTGCCAGTAGTACTCTACAGGGGGCAGAGACCCAGTACTTC. Its protein is CASSTLQGAETQYF.